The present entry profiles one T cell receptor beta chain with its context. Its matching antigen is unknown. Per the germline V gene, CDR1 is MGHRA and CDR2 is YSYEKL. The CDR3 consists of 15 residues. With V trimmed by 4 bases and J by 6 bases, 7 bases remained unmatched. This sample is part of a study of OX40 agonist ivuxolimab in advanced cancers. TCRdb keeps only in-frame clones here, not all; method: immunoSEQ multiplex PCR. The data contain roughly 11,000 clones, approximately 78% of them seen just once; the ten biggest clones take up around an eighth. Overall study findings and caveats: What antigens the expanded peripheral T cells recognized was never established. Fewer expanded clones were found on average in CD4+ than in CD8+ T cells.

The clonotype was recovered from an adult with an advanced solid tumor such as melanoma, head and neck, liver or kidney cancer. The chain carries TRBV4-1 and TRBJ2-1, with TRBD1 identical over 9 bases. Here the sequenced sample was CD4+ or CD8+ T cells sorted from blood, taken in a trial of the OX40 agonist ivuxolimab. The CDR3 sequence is CASSPWGQGTNEQFF. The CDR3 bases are TGCGCCAGCAGCCCGTGGGGACAGGGTACCAATGAGCAGTTCTTC.